One sample yielded the 12 T cell receptor beta chains listed below, sequenced in a study of identifying expanded T cells in peripheral blood. The method was immunoSEQ multiplex PCR; TCRdb's version includes in-frame clones alone and lacks a portion of them. Altogether some 130,000 clones are present, 80% to 90% being singletons, with the ten largest covering 7.5% to 8.5%. Sequencing was carried out using blood. All receptors derive from a person aged 18 to 75 in good health.

As for this clone: The junction departs from the called germline gene at one end, perhaps through a read error. V and J are TRBV28 and TRBJ2-3; tentative D call: TRBD2 (7 bases). The CDR3 contains 12 residues. CDR1 MDHEN and CDR2 SYDVKM come from the germline V gene. The CDR3: CASRIRGGARDF. CDR3 in DNA: TGTGCCAGCAGAATTAGAGGGGGGGCCCGGGATTTT.

V is TRBV4-1 and J is TRBJ2-7; no reliable D call. This CDR3 spans 13 amino acids. CDR1 MGHRA and CDR2 YSYEKL come from the germline V gene. The germline V and J ends were trimmed by 4 bases and 5 bases, with 12 bases remaining between them. Here the CDR3 reads CASSLSAGNEQYF. CDR3 bases: TGCGCCAGCAGCCTCTCGGCAGGCAACGAGCAGTACTTC.

The V call is TRBV7-2, the J call TRBJ2-2; TRBD1 aligns across 11 bases. J lost 5 bases, V lost 5 bases, and 7 bases had no gene match. CDR1 is SGHTA, CDR2 FQGNSA, per germline. The CDR3 sequence is 16 residues long. The CDR3 region is CASSPGDRGYTGELFF. The CDR3 region has the DNA TGTGCCAGCAGCCCGGGGGACAGGGGGTATACCGGGGAGCTGTTTTTT. Complete variable domain (other parts from reference TRBV7-2 and TRBJ2-2): GAGVSQSPSNKVTEKGKDVELRCDPISGHTALYWYRQSLGQGLEFLIYFQGNSAPDKSGLPSDRFSAERTGGSVSTLTIQRTQQEDSAVYLCASSPGDRGYTGELFFGEGSRLTVL.

The genes are TRBV7-2 and TRBJ1-5; TRBD1 matches 7 bases. Germline trimming cut 5 bases from V and 2 bases from J; bases unmatched to any gene: 3. Germline-derived CDR1 and CDR2 are SGHTA and FQGNSA. The CDR3 is 14 amino acids. For the CDR3, the DNA is TGTGCCAGCAGCCAAGACAGGGGCAATCAGCCCCAGCATTTT. This translates into CASSQDRGNQPQHF. Complete variable domain (other parts from reference TRBV7-2 and TRBJ1-5): GAGVSQSPSNKVTEKGKDVELRCDPISGHTALYWYRQSLGQGLEFLIYFQGNSAPDKSGLPSDRFSAERTGGSVSTLTIQRTQQEDSAVYLCASSQDRGNQPQHFGDGTRLSIL.

In DNA form, the CDR3 reads TGCGCCAGCAGCTTGGGACAGGGACGGAACACTGAAGCTTTCTTT. The encoded protein is CASSLGQGRNTEAFF. The chain couples TRBV5-1 to TRBJ1-1; TRBD1 matches 7 bases. This CDR3 spans 15 amino acids. Germline trimming cut 0 bases from V and 1 base from J; bases unmatched to any gene: 3. CDR1 is SGHRS, CDR2 YFSETQ, per germline.

The chain employs TRBV18 and TRBJ1-3; D is uncertain. CDR1 is KGHSH, CDR2 LQKENI, per germline. The CDR3 consists of 15 residues. V was pared by 4 bases and J by 0 bases, with 10 bases between. CDR3 DNA: TGTGCCAGCTCACGTGTAATGAGCTCTGGAAACACCATATATTTT. This codes for CASSRVMSSGNTIYF.

The chain couples TRBV9 to TRBJ2-1, with D unclear. The CDR3 extends over 15 amino acids. Germline CDR1 is SGDLS and CDR2 is YYNGEE. The V end was cut by 1 base, the J end by 0 bases, with 8 bases between. The CDR3 DNA follows: TGTGCCAGCAGCGTATCCTCGATCTCCTACAATGAGCAGTTCTTC. Translated, it gives CASSVSSISYNEQFF.

In the case of this clone: This sample includes further DNA sequences coding for the same CDR3. The chain is built from TRBV18 and TRBJ2-7, with D uncertain. Germline V gene data show CDR1 as KGHSH and CDR2 as LQKENI. Trimming cost V 3 bases and J 0 bases, with 9 bases left between them. The CDR3 loop spans 14 amino acids. The CDR3 DNA is TGTGCCAGCTCACCCGACCGATCCTCCTACGAGCAGTACTTC. It specifies CASSPDRSSYEQYF.

The sample holds one count of this clone. The chain has TRBV6-6 and TRBJ2-7, with D possibly matching TRBD2 (6 bases). Trimming removed 8 bases from V and 5 bases from J, with 16 bases in between. This CDR3 comprises 13 residues. In germline, CDR1 is MNHNY, CDR2 SVGAGI (reference sequence). This CDR3 reads CASSGEFRDEQYF. CDR3 nucleotides: TGTGCCAGCTCGGGGGAGTTCCGGGACGAGCAGTACTTC.

This clone appeared once. V gene TRBV19 combines with J gene TRBJ2-1; no definite D call. The CDR3 has 12 residues. Trimming cost V 4 bases and J 5 bases, with 6 bases left between them. CDR1 and CDR2 from the germline V gene are LNHDA and SQIVND (reference sequence). This chain's CDR3 is CASSTQNNEQFF. CDR3 in DNA: TGTGCCAGTAGTACCCAGAACAATGAGCAGTTCTTC. The variable domain in full, completed from reference TRBV19 and TRBJ2-1, reads DGGITQSPKYLFRKEGQNVTLSCEQNLNHDAMYWYRQDPGQGLRLIYYSQIVNDFQKGDIAEGYSVSREKKESFPLTVTSAQKNPTAFYLCASSTQNNEQFFGPGTRLTVL.

The chain joins TRBV5-1 to TRBJ2-2, with 7 positions matching TRBD1. The CDR3 has 17 residues. Germline V CDR1 and CDR2: SGHRS, YFSETQ. V was clipped by 0 bases and J by 4 bases; unmatched bases: 9. Here the CDR3 DNA reads TGCGCCAGCAGCTTGGGGATCAACAGGGGTACCACCGGGGAGCTGTTTTTT. Encoded protein: CASSLGINRGTTGELFF.

The chain is built from TRBV19 and TRBJ2-5, with TRBD2 matching 7 bases. Trimming removed 5 bases from V and 0 bases from J; junction bases left unmatched: 9. Germline values: CDR1 LNHDA, CDR2 SQIVND (reference sequence). CDR3 length equals 16 residues. CDR3 in amino acids: CASSWGGSNHQETQYF. The DNA of the CDR3 is TGTGCCAGTAGTTGGGGGGGGTCAAACCACCAAGAGACCCAGTACTTC.